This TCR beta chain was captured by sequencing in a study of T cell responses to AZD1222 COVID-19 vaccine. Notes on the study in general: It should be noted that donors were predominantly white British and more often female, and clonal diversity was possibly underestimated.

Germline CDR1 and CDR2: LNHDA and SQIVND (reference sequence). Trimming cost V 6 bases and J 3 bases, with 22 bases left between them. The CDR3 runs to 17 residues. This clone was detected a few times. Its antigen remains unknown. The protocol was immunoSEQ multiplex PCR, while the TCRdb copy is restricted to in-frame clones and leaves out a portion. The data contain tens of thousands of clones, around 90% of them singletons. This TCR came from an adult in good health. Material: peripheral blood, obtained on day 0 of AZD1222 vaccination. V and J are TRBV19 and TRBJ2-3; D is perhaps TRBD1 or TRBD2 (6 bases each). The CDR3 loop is CASSTWKGGYDTDTQYF. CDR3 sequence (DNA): TGTGCCAGTAGCACTTGGAAGGGGGGCTATGATACAGATACGCAGTATTTT.